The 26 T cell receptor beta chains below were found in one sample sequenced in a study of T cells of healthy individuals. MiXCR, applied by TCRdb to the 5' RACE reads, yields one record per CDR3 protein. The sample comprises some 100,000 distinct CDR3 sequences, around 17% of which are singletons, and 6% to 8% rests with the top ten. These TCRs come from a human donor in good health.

This chain's CDR3 is CASGRAGNYEQYF. In DNA, the CDR3 is TGTGCCAGCGGCCGGGCGGGGAACTACGAGCAGTACTTC. This chain links TRBV12-3 or TRBV12-4 with TRBJ2-7; the D gene is possibly TRBD2 (6 bases). The CDR3 has 13 amino acids. Trimming removed 8 bases at V and 3 bases at J, with 14 bases between.

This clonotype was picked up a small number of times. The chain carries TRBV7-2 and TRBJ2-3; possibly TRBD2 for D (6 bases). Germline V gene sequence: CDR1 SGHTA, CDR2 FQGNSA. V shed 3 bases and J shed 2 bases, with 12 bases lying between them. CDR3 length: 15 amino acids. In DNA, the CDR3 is TGTGCCAGCAGCTTGTTGGGGGAGGACACAGATACGCAGTATTTT. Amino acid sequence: CASSLLGEDTDTQYF.

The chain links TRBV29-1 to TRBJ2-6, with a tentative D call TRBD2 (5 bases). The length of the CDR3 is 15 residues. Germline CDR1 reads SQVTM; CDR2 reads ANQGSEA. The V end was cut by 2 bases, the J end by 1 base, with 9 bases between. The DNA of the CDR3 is TGCAGCGTTGAATTGGGAGAATCTGGGGCCAACGTCCTGACTTTC. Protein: CSVELGESGANVLTF.

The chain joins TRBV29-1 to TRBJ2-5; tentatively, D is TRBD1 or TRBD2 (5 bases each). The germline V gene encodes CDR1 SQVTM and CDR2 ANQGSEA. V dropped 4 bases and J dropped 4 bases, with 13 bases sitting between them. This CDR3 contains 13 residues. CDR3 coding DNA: TGCAGCGTTGCCATGGGGGATCTAGAGACCCAGTACTTC. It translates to CSVAMGDLETQYF. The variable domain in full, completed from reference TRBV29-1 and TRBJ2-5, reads SAVISQKPSRDICQRGTSLTIQCQVDSQVTMMFWYRQQPGQSLTLIATANQGSEATYESGFVIDKFPISRPNLTFSTLTVSNMSPEDSSIYLCSVAMGDLETQYFGPGTRLLVL.

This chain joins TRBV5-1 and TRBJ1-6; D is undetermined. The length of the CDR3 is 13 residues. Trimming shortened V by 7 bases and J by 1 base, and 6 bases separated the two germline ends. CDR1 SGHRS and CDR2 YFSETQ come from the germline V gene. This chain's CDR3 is CASGESYNSPLHF. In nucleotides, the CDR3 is TGCGCCAGCGGGGAGTCCTATAATTCACCCCTCCACTTT. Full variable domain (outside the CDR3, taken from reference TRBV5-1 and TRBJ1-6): KAGVTQTPRYLIKTRGQQVTLSCSPISGHRSVSWYQQTPGQGLQFLFEYFSETQRNKGNFPGRFSGRQFSNSRSEMNVSTLELGDSALYLCASGESYNSPLHFGNGTRLTVT.

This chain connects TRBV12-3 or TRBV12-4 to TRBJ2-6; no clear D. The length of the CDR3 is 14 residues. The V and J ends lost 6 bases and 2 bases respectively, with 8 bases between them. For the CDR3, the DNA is TGTGCCAGCAGCGGACGAACTGGGGCCAACGTCCTGACTTTC. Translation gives CASSGRTGANVLTF.

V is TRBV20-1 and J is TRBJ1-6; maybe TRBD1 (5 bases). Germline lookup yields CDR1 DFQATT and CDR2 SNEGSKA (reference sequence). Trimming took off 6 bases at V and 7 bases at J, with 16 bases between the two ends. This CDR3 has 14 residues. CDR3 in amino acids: CSALAIWGNSPLHF. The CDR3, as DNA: TGCAGTGCATTAGCGATCTGGGGGAATTCACCCCTCCACTTT.

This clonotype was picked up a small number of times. In DNA form, the CDR3 reads TGCAGCGTTGAAGATGGCGCCGAGCAGTACTTC. This encodes CSVEDGAEQYF. The chain joins TRBV29-1 to TRBJ2-7; D unresolved. The CDR3 covers 11 residues. V lost 0 bases, J lost 6 bases, and 6 bases lay in between. CDR1 is SQVTM and CDR2 is ANQGSEA in the germline V gene.

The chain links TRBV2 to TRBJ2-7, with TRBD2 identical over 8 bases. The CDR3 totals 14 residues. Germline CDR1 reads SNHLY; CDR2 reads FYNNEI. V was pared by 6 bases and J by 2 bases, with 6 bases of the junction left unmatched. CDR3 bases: TGTGCCAGCAGGGGGACGGGGGGGACCTACGAGCAGTACTTC. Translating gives CASRGTGGTYEQYF.

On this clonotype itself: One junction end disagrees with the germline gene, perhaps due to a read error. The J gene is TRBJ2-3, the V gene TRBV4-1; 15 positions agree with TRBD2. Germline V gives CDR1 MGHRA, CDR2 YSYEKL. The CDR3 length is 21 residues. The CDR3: CASSHPTPGTSGGPRTDTQYF. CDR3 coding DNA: TGTGCCAGCAGCCATCCTACCCCCGGGACTAGCGGGGGGCCACGCACAGATACGCAGTATTTT.

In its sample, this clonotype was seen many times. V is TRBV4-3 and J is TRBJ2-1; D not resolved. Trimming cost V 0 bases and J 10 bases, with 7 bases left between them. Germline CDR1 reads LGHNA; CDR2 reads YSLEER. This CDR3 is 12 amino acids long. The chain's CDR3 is CASSQDVQEQFF. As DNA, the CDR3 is TGCGCCAGCAGCCAAGATGTGCAGGAGCAGTTCTTC.

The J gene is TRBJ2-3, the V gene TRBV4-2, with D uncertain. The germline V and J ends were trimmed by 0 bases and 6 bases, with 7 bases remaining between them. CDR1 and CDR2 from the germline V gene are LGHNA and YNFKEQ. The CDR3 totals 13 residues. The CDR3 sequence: CASSQESWDTQYF. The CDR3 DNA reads TGTGCCAGCAGCCAAGAGTCATGGGATACGCAGTATTTT.

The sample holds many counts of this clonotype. CDR3: CASSLASTGNTEAFF. The CDR3 DNA follows: TGTGCCAGCAGCTTAGCGTCGACAGGGAACACTGAAGCTTTCTTT. This rearrangement joins TRBV7-2 to TRBJ1-1; D is perhaps TRBD1 (6 bases). Germline-derived CDR1 and CDR2 are SGHTA and FQGNSA. Trimming took 0 bases from V and 1 from J, leaving 9 bases between them. This CDR3 is 15 amino acids long.

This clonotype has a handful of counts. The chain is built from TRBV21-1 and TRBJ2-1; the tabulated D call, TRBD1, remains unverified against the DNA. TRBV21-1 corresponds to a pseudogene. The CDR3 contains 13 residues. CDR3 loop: CASSGQENNEQFF. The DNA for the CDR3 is TGTGCCAGCAGCGGACAGGAAAACAATGAGCAGTTCTTC.

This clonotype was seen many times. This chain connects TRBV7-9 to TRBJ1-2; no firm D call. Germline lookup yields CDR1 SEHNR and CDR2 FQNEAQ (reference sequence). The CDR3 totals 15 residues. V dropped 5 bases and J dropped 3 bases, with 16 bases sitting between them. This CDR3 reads CASSPKGAAYYGYTF. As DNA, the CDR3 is TGTGCCAGCAGCCCAAAAGGAGCCGCCTACTATGGCTACACCTTC.

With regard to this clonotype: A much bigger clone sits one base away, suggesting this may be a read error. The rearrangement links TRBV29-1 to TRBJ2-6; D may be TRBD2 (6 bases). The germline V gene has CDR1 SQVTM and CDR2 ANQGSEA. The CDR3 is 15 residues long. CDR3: CSVEDPGTGTNVLTF. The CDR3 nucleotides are TGCAGCGTTGAAGATCCGGGGACTGGGACCAACGTCCTGACTTTC.

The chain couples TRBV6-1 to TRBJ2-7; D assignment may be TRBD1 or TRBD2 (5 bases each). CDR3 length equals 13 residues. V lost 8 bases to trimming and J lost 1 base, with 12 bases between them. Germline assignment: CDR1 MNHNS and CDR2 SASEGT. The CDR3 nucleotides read TGTGCCAGCGAACCGGGGCCTTCCTACGAGCAGTACTTC. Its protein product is CASEPGPSYEQYF.

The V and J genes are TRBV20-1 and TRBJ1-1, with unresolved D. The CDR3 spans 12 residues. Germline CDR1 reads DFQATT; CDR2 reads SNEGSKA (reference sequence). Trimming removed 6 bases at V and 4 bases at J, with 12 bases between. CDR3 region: CSAPRSSTEAFF. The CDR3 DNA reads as TGCAGTGCCCCCCGATCAAGCACTGAAGCTTTCTTT.

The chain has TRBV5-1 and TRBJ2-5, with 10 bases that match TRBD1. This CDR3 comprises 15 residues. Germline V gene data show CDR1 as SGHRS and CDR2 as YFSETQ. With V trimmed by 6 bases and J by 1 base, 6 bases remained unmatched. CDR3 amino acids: CASTTGQGIQETQYF. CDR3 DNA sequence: TGCGCCAGCACCACGGGACAGGGGATCCAAGAGACCCAGTACTTC.

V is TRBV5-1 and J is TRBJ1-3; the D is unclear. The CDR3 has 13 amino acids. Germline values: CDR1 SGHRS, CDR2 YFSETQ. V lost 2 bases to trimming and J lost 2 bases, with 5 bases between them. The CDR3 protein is CASSFDPGNTIYF. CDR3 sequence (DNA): TGCGCCAGCAGCTTTGATCCTGGAAACACCATATATTTT. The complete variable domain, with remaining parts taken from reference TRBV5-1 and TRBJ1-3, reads KAGVTQTPRYLIKTRGQQVTLSCSPISGHRSVSWYQQTPGQGLQFLFEYFSETQRNKGNFPGRFSGRQFSNSRSEMNVSTLELGDSALYLCASSFDPGNTIYFGEGSWLTVV.

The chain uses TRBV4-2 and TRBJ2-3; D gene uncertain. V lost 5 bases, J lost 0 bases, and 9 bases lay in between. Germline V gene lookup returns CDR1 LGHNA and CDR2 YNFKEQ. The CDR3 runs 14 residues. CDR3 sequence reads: CASSYLDSTDTQYF. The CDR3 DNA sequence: TGTGCCAGCAGCTATCTGGACAGCACAGATACGCAGTATTTT.

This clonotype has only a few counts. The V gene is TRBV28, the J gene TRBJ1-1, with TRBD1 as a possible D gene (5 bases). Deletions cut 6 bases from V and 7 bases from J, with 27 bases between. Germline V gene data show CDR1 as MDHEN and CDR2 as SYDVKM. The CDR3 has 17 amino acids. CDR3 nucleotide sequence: TGTGCCAGCAGCCCCGCGGGGGGGAGTTCATCAAGAGGTGAAGCTTTCTTT. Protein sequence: CASSPAGGSSSRGEAFF.

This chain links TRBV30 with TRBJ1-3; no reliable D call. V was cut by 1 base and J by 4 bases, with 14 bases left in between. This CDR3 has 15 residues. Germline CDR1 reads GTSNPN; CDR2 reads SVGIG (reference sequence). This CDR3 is CAWSAPGVAGNTIYF. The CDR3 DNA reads TGTGCCTGGAGTGCCCCCGGGGTCGCGGGAAACACCATATATTTT.

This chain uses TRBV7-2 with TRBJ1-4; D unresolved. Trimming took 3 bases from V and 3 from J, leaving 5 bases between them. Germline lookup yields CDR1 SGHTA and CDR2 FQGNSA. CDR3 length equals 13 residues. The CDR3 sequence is CASSLGSNEKLFF. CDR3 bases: TGTGCCAGCAGCTTGGGGTCTAATGAAAAACTGTTTTTT.

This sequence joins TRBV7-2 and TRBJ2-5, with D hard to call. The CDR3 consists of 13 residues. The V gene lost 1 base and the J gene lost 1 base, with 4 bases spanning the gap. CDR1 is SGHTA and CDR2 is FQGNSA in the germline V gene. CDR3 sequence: CASSLVLQETQYF. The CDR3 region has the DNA TGTGCCAGCAGCTTAGTTCTCCAAGAGACCCAGTACTTC.

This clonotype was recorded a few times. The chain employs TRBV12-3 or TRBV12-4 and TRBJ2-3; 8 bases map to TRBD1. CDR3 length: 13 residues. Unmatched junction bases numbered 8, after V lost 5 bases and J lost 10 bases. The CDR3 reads CASSKDREDAQYF. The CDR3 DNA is TGTGCCAGCAGTAAGGACAGGGAAGACGCGCAGTATTTT.